This T cell receptor (beta chain) was identified during a study of blood T cell repertoires in COVID-19. V lost 4 bases to trimming and J lost 4 bases; unmatched junction nucleotides: 3. The germline V gene has CDR1 SGHTA and CDR2 FQGNSA. The CDR3 has 16 residues. TCRdb keeps only in-frame clones here, not all; method: immunoSEQ multiplex PCR. The table records some 180,000 clones, more than 75% of them present only once. This receptor was obtained from a woman aged 80 or older with COVID-19, enrolled during active disease. The sequencing sample was made of peripheral blood. J is TRBJ2-3 and V is TRBV7-2, with 15 positions matching TRBD2. The CDR3 DNA reads TGTGCCAGCAGCTCTGGACTAGCGGGAGGGGCAGATACGCAGTATTTT. This sequence encodes CASSSGLAGGADTQYF.